The TCR beta chain described here comes from a study of T cells in Graves' hyperthyroidism and ophthalmopathy. Study details: Peripheral blood was secured at the point of initial diagnosis, before any treatment.

The CDR3 has 15 residues. V dropped 10 bases and J dropped 0; count of bases not matched to a gene: 8. CDR1 and CDR2 (germline): ENHRY, SYGVKD. RNA transcripts were the template for amplifying TCR beta CDR3 regions. The HTBI primer set was used in a first-round RT-PCR of the TCR CDR3. TCRdb re-called the multiplex PCR reads with MiXCR, one entry per CDR3 protein. The table lists about 640,000 distinct CDR3 sequences, less than 25% of them singletons, with roughly 30% in the top ten. Diagnoses rested on clinical symptoms, serum thyroxine and TRAb, thyroid ultrasound and orbital computed tomography. This clonotype was counted a few times. Its antigen is not identified. Study-level findings and limits: Blood also carried most thyroid clonotypes expanded above 0.001. Using 13 V-J features, a model discriminated ophthalmopathy from stable hyperthyroidism.

This chain joins TRBV10-3 and TRBJ2-3; 9 bases fit TRBD2. This TCR derives from a man in his thirties or forties with Graves' ophthalmopathy. Sequenced sample: blood. Here the CDR3 DNA reads TGTGCCACAAATAGCGGGAGCAGAAGCACAGATACGCAGTATTTT. Encoded protein: CATNSGSRSTDTQYF.